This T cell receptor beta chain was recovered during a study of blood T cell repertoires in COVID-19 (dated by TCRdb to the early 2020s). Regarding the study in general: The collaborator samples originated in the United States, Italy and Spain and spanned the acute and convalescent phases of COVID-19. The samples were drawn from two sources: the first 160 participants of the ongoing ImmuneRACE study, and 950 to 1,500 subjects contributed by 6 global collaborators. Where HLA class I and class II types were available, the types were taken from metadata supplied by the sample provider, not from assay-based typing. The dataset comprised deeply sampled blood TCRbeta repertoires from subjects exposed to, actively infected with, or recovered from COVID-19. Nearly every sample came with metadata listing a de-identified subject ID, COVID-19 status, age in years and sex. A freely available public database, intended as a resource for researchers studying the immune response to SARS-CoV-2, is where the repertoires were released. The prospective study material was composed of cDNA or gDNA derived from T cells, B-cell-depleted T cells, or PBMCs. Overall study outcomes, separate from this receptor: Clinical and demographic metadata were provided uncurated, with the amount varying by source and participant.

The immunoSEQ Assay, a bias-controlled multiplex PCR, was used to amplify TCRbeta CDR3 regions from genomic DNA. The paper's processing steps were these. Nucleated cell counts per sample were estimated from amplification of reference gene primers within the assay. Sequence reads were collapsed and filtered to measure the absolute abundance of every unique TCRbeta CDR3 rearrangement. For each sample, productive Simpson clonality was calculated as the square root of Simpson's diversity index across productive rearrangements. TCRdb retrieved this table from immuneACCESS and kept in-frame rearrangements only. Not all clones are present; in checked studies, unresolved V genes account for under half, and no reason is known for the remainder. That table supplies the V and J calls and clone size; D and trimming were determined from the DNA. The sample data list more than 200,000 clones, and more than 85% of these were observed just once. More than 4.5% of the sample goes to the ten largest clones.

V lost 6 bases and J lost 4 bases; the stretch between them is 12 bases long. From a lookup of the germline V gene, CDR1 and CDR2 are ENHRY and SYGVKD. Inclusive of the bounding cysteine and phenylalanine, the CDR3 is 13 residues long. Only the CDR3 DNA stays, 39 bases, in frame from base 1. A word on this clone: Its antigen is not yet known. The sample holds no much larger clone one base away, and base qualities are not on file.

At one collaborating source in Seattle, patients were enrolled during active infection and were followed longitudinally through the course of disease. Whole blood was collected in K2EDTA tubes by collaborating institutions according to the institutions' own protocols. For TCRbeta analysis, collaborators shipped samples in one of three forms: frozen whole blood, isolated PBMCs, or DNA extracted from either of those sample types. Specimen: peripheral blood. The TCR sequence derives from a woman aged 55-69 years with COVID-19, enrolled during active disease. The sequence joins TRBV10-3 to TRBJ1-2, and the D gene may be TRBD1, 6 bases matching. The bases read TGTGCCATCAGCGCAGGGGTAGTCTATGGCTACACCTTC. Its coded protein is CAISAGVVYGYTF.